This T cell receptor beta chain is drawn from a study of blood T cell repertoires in COVID-19. Across the whole study: COVID-19 samples collected from the United States, Italy and Spain covered acute and convalescent phases. Sources were T cells, B-cell-depleted T cells, or PBMCs; the material itself was cDNA or gDNA.

TCRdb's copy holds only in-frame clones and misses some; the assay was immunoSEQ multiplex PCR. The table lists roughly 55,000 clones, 87% of them singletons. Sequencing was performed on peripheral blood. This TCR came from a man aged 60 to 75 with active or convalescent COVID-19.

The CDR3: CASSTRQDYNEQFF. The CDR3, as DNA: TGTGCCAGCTCAACCCGACAGGACTACAATGAGCAGTTCTTC. This rearrangement joins TRBV18 to TRBJ2-1, with D maybe TRBD1 (6 bases). In germline, CDR1 is KGHSH, CDR2 LQKENI. The CDR3 is 14 amino acids. With 5 bases removed from V and 3 bases from J, the gap between germline ends came to 11 bases.